This passage covers 19 T cell receptor beta chains from one sample sequenced in a study of early T cells in non-severe SARS-CoV-2 infection. Using its own MiXCR run on the 5' RACE reads, TCRdb lists one record per CDR3 protein. Among more than 85,000 distinct CDR3 sequences listed, roughly 13% were seen once. The sequencing sample was made of whole blood. These receptor sequences come from an adult who was a healthcare worker with PCR-confirmed SARS-CoV-2 infection or an uninfected control (not recorded which).

The table lists this clonotype with a few counts. The chain recombines TRBV12-3 or TRBV12-4 with TRBJ2-3; 8 bases align to TRBD1. The CDR3 is made up of 14 amino acids. V shed 6 bases and J 4 bases; nucleotides not matched to a gene: 6. DNA of the CDR3: TGTGCCAGCAGAATACAGGGGGACGCAGATACGCAGTATTTT. Protein: CASRIQGDADTQYF.

This clonotype was seen only a few times. V gene TRBV28 combines with J gene TRBJ2-5; a weak D match, TRBD1 (5 bases). The CDR3 extends over 14 amino acids. Trimming pared 2 bases from V and 8 bases from J, leaving 15 bases between. Germline loops: CDR1 MDHEN, CDR2 SYDVKM. CDR3 coding DNA: TGTGCCAGCAGTTTAAGGGGTGGTAGTTTTACCCAGTACTTC. Its translation: CASSLRGGSFTQYF.

The chain employs TRBV20-1 and TRBJ2-1; 13 bases are a match to TRBD2. Germline trimming cut 4 bases from V and 10 bases from J; bases unmatched to any gene: 7. The CDR3 covers 14 residues. Germline CDR1 is DFQATT and CDR2 is SNEGSKA (reference sequence). CDR3 coding DNA: TGCAGTGCTAACCCCCCACTAGCGGGAGGGGAGCAGTTCTTC. Its translation is CSANPPLAGGEQFF.

This clonotype was observed a handful of times. The chain couples TRBV28 to TRBJ2-3; perhaps TRBD2 as D (6 bases). The CDR3 length is 15 residues. Per germline, CDR1 MDHEN and CDR2 SYDVKM. The germline V and J ends were trimmed by 3 bases and 2 bases, with 12 bases remaining between them. The CDR3 DNA reads TGTGCCAGCAGTTTCTCGCGGGACCCCACAGATACGCAGTATTTT. Translating gives CASSFSRDPTDTQYF.

The gene calls are TRBV19 and TRBJ2-1; 8 nucleotides line up with TRBD2. CDR3 length equals 14 residues. The J segment lost 10 bases and the V segment lost 6 bases, leaving 11 bases of the junction unmatched. CDR1 and CDR2 from the germline V gene are LNHDA and SQIVND (reference sequence). The CDR3: CASRRSGSRNEQFF. CDR3 sequence (DNA): TGTGCCAGTAGACGGAGCGGGAGCCGCAACGAGCAGTTCTTC.

This clonotype occurred many times. CDR3: CASSPGQGRTEAFF. CDR3 coding DNA: TGTGCCAGCAGTCCAGGACAGGGGAGGACTGAAGCTTTCTTT. The chain carries TRBV12-3 or TRBV12-4 and TRBJ1-1; TRBD1 agrees at 9 bases. The CDR3 contains 14 residues. V lost 5 bases to trimming and J lost 5 bases; unmatched junction nucleotides: 6.

This clonotype was recorded at least ten times. CDR3 residues: CASSLTTSGANVLTF. CDR3 coding DNA: TGCGCCAGCAGCTTGACAACATCTGGGGCCAACGTCCTGACTTTC. The chain has TRBV5-1 and TRBJ2-6; no firm D call. Per germline, CDR1 SGHRS and CDR2 YFSETQ. Trimming removed 1 base at V and 1 base at J, with 6 bases between. The length of the CDR3 is 15 residues.

This clonotype was detected only a few times. The CDR3 region has the DNA TGCAGCGTCTTAGTTGGGTCCTACGAGCAGTACTTC. This encodes CSVLVGSYEQYF. The V gene is TRBV29-1, the J gene TRBJ2-7; D ambiguous. With 6 bases removed from V and 1 base from J, the gap between germline ends came to 10 bases. This CDR3 region has 12 residues. Germline CDR1 and CDR2: SQVTM and ANQGSEA.

This clonotype was picked up many times. This chain links TRBV7-9 with TRBJ2-1; TRBD1 agrees at 8 bases. With V trimmed by 3 bases and J by 7 bases, 8 bases remained unmatched. Germline-derived CDR1 and CDR2 are SEHNR and FQNEAQ (reference sequence). The CDR3 is 15 residues long. CDR3 protein: CASSLGRGHANEQFF. The CDR3 DNA reads as TGTGCCAGCAGCTTGGGCAGGGGGCACGCGAATGAGCAGTTCTTC.

This clonotype was detected ten times or more. Germline and junction disagree at one end, which may indicate a read error. The chain carries TRBV7-9 and TRBJ1-6, with a weak D call TRBD1 (6 bases). Germline V gene lookup returns CDR1 SEHNR and CDR2 FQNEAQ (reference sequence). This CDR3 is built from 14 residues. CDR3 coding DNA: TGCGCCAGCAGCTTCTCAGGGGTAGGTTCACCCCTCCACTTT. Translating gives CASSFSGVGSPLHF.

In its sample, this clonotype was seen many times. This chain connects TRBV5-4 to TRBJ1-1; D may be TRBD1 (6 bases). Trimming stripped 4 bases from V and 0 bases from J, with 10 bases between. Germline-derived CDR1 and CDR2 are SGHNT and YYREEE (reference sequence). CDR3 size: 14 residues. CDR3 sequence reads: CASSPTGMNTEAFF. CDR3 DNA sequence: TGTGCCAGCAGCCCAACAGGGATGAACACTGAAGCTTTCTTT.

The CDR3 region has the DNA TGTGCCAGCACCCAGGTACTTCGGGAGACCCAGTACTTC. It codes for CASTQVLRETQYF. The chain recombines TRBV6-2 or TRBV6-3 with TRBJ2-5; D gene unclear. Germline CDR1 is MNHEY and CDR2 is SVGEGT. The V end lost 7 bases, the J end lost 5 bases, and 14 bases lay between the germline ends. The CDR3 has 13 amino acids.

This rearrangement joins TRBV28 to TRBJ1-2; D gene ambiguous. CDR3 length equals 13 residues. CDR1 is MDHEN, CDR2 SYDVKM, per germline. With 2 bases removed from V and 0 bases from J, the gap between germline ends came to 4 bases. CDR3 residues: CASSLKTNYGYTF. CDR3 coding DNA: TGTGCCAGCAGTTTAAAGACTAACTATGGCTACACCTTC.

The sample holds a few counts of this clonotype. The chain joins TRBV11-2 to TRBJ2-7; 7 bases are a match to TRBD2. Per germline, CDR1 SGHAT and CDR2 FQNNGV. The ends lost 5 bases at V and 7 bases at J; junction bases unmatched: 8. This CDR3 contains 13 residues. The CDR3 nucleotides read TGTGCCAGCAGCACCGAGACTAGCAGGGAGCAGTACTTC. Protein product: CASSTETSREQYF.

This clonotype has ten or more counts. The V call is TRBV3-1, the J call TRBJ1-2; D might be TRBD1 (6 bases). V was cut by 3 bases and J by 6 bases, with 11 bases left in between. The CDR3 runs 13 residues. Germline V lookup: CDR1 LGHDT, CDR2 YNNKEL (reference sequence). CDR3 coding DNA: TGTGCCAGCAGCCAGGGGGGGGCGCATGGCTACACCTTC. This translates into CASSQGGAHGYTF. The full variable domain, its missing parts supplied by reference TRBV3-1 and TRBJ1-2, is DTAVSQTPKYLVTQMGNDKSIKCEQNLGHDTMYWYKQDSKKFLKIMFSYNNKELIINETVPNRFSPKSPDKAHLNLHINSLELGDSAVYFCASSQGGAHGYTFGSGTRLTVV.

V and J are TRBV18 and TRBJ1-6; a weak D match, TRBD1 (5 bases). Germline CDR1 and CDR2: KGHSH and LQKENI. V was shortened by 2 bases and J by 6 bases, with 11 bases between the two germline ends. This CDR3 region has 15 residues. The CDR3 bases are TGTGCCAGCTCACCATTGGGAGGGACTAATTCACCCCTCCACTTT. The encoded protein is CASSPLGGTNSPLHF.

There are many counts of this clonotype. The genes are TRBV19 and TRBJ2-1; D is perhaps TRBD2 (5 bases). The ends were cut back, 2 bases at V and 6 bases at J, with 8 bases in the middle. Germline values: CDR1 LNHDA, CDR2 SQIVND (reference sequence). This CDR3 has 13 amino acids. The CDR3 nucleotides read TGTGCCAGTAGTATATCAGCGGCCAATGAGCAGTTCTTC. Translation: CASSISAANEQFF.

This clonotype showed up many times. V is TRBV14 and J is TRBJ2-7; 8 nucleotides agree with TRBD2. After removal of 2 bases from V and 3 bases from J, the junction contained 3 bases not matched to a gene. The CDR3 length is 14 residues. Germline CDR1 is SGHDN and CDR2 is FVKESK. CDR3 bases: TGTGCCAGCAGCCAAAGCGGGAGAGTCTACGAGCAGTACTTC. Translation gives CASSQSGRVYEQYF.

This clonotype was observed a few times. The chain carries TRBV6-1 and TRBJ2-3, with D perhaps TRBD2 (5 bases). The CDR3 has 14 amino acids. V dropped 3 bases and J dropped 2 bases, with 9 bases sitting between them. From germline, CDR1 is MNHNS and CDR2 SASEGT. The CDR3 region has the DNA TGTGCCAGCAGTGATGGGAGTCTCACAGATACGCAGTATTTT. This encodes CASSDGSLTDTQYF.